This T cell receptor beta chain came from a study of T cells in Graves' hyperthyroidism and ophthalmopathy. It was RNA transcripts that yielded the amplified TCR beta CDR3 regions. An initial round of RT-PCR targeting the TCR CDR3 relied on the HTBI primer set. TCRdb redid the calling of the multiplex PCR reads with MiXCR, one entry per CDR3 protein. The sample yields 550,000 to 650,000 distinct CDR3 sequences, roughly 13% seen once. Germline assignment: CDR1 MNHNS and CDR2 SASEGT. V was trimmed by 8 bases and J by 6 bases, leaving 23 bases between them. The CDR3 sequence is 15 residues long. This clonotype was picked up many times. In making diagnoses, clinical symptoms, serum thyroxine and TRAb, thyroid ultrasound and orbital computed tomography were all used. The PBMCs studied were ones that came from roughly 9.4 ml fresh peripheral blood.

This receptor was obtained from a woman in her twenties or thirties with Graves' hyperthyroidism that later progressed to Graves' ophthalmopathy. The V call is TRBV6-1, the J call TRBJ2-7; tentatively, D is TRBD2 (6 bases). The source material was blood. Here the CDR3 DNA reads TGTGCCAGCGGGGGACTTACCAACGGTTTGGGCGAGCAGTACTTC. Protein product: CASGGLTNGLGEQYF.